In this sample, the clone carrying this TCR beta chain turned up once. Its antigen remains unidentified. V lost 1 base to trimming and J lost 4 bases, with 19 bases between them. From germline, CDR1 is SNHLY and CDR2 FYNNEI. The CDR3 runs to 17 residues. This entry belongs to a study of graft-versus-host responses after intestinal transplantation. Study-wide context: Among the recipients, all got anti-thymocyte globulin induction and then tacrolimus and steroids for around 3 years. Study observations and caveats: Recipient-marrow GvH clones were detected, some having first appeared in ileum or blood.

Data came from immunoSEQ multiplex PCR; TCRdb stores just in-frame clones and leaves some out. The table shows over 90,000 clones, with around 92% occurring only once. This sequence joins TRBV2 and TRBJ1-2; D is possibly TRBD1 (6 bases). The source of this sequence is a human donor who was the organ donor for an intestinal transplant. Sequencing was performed on unstimulated CD4+ T cells sorted from spleen or lymph node cells, taken before transplant. CDR3 nucleotide sequence: TGTGCCAGCAGTGAAGAGCAGGGGACGAATCTTCCCTATGGCTACACCTTC. Translating it yields CASSEEQGTNLPYGYTF. The full variable domain, completed using reference TRBV2 and TRBJ1-2, is EPEVTQTPSHQVTQMGQEVILRCVPISNHLYFYWYRQILGQKVEFLVSFYNNEISEKSEIFDDQFSVERPDGSNFTLKIRSTKLEDSAMYFCASSEEQGTNLPYGYTFGSGTRLTVV.